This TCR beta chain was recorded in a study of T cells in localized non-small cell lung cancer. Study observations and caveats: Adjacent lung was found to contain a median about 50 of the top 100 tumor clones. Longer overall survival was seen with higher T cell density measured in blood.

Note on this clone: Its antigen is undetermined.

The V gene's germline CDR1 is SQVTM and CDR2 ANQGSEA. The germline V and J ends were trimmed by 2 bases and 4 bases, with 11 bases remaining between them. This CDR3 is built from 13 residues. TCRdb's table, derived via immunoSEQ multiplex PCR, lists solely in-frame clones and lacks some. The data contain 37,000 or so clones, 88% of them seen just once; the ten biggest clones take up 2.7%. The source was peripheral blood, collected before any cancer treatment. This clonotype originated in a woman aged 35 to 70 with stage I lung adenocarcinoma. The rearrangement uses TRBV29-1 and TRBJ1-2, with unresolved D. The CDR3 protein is CSVEPAGIYGYTF. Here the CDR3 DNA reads TGCAGCGTTGAACCCGCAGGAATCTATGGCTACACCTTC.